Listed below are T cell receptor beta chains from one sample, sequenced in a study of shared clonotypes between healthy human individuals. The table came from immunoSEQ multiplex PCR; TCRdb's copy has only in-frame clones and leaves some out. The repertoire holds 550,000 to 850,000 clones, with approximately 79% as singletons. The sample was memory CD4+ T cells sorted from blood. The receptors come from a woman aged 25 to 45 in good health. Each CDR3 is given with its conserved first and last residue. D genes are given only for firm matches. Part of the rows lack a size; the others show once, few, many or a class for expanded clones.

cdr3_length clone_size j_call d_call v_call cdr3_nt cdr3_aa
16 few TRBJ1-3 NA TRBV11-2 TGTGCCAGCAGCTTAGGCGCCGGCGGGGTGGGAAACACCATATATTTT CASSLGAGGVGNTIYF
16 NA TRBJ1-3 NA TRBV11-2 TGTGCCAGCAGCTTAATTTATGGGGTATCTGGAAACACCATATATTTT CASSLIYGVSGNTIYF
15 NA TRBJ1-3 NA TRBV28 TGTGCCAGCAGTTTACCGGATCCCGTCGGAAACACCATATATTTT CASSLPDPVGNTIYF
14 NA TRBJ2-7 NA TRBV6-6 TGTGCCAGCAGACGACAGGAGGGGATCTACGAGCAGTACTTC CASRRQEGIYEQYF
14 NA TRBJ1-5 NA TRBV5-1 TGCGCCAGCAGCTTGGCCCCCCCGGCGGAGCCCCAGCATTTT CASSLAPPAEPQHF
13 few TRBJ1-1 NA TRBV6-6 TGTGCCAGCAGTCCCTCCATGAACACTGAAGCTTTCTTT CASSPSMNTEAFF
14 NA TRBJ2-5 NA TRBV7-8 TGTGCCAGCAGCTTAGTTCCGGAACAAGAGACCCAGTACTTC CASSLVPEQETQYF
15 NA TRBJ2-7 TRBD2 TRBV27 TGTGCCAGCAGTGGGGCGGGAGTTTCATCCCACGAGCAGTACTTC CASSGAGVSSHEQYF
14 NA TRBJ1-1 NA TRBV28 TGTGCCAGCAGTTTACGGGGGGCGCTGACTGAAGCTTTCTTT CASSLRGALTEAFF
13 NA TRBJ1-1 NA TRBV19 TGTGCCAGTAGTATGCACAGAAACACTGAAGCTTTCTTT CASSMHRNTEAFF
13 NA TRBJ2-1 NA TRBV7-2 TGTGCCAGCAGCTTATATTTAGATAATGAGCAGTTCTTC CASSLYLDNEQFF
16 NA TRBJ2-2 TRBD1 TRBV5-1 TGCGCCAGCAGCTTGTTGGGGACAGCGAACACCGGGGAGCTGTTTTTT CASSLLGTANTGELFF
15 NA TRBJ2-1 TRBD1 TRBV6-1 TGTGCCAGCAGGGCCAACCGGGACAGGGTCCATGAGCAGTTCTTC CASRANRDRVHEQFF
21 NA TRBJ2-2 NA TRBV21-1 TGTGCCAGCAGCAAAGCGTTCCTGGCGACATCCCCTCATGTCAACACCGGGGAGCTGTTTTTT CASSKAFLATSPHVNTGELFF
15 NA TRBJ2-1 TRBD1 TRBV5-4 TGTGCCAGCAGCCCGGACAGGGGCTCCTACAATGAGCAGTTCTTC CASSPDRGSYNEQFF
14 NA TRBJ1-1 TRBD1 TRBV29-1 TGCAGCGTTGGGGACAGGGCTATGAACACTGAAGCTTTCTTT CSVGDRAMNTEAFF
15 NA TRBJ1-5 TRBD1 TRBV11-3 TGTGCCACCAATCGTCCGGTACAGGGGGGGGGATCCCAGCATTTT CATNRPVQGGGSQHF